These T cell receptor beta chains were read from a single sample in a study of control samples from healthy donors and cancer patients. Measured with immunoSEQ multiplex PCR; TCRdb has only the in-frame clones, and not every one. Here the sample spans about 61,000 clones, around 90% being singletons. The sample was PBMCs. The source of these receptors is a man aged 55 to 70 with colorectal cancer. CDR3s leave out the opening cysteine and the closing phenylalanine or tryptophan. The listing skips clone size in some rows; elsewhere it reads once, few, many or a size class.

CDR3aa	abundance	v_gene	j_gene
ASSVQGRGDTQY	-	TRBV9	TRBJ2-3
ASSTRIGASGGAGY	-	TRBV7-8	TRBJ2-3
ASSLGGTQDTQY	-	TRBV7-2	TRBJ2-3
ASSLWRTGGAYNEQF	-	TRBV5-1	TRBJ2-1
ASSEWGGYSGNTIY	once	TRBV3-1/TRBV3-2	TRBJ1-3
SASLGGGEQY	-	TRBV20-1	TRBJ2-7
ASSPSFVGPTEAF	once	TRBV18	TRBJ1-1
ASSESSQPQH	-	TRBV2	TRBJ1-5
ASSLVARGETQY	-	TRBV5-5	TRBJ2-5
ASSQDGLYGYT	-	TRBV11-1	TRBJ1-2
ASSSKREHRGSNQPQH	-	TRBV4-2	TRBJ1-5
ASSLRGDRGQPQH	-	TRBV5-5	TRBJ1-5
ASSYSRGSGDQETQY	-	TRBV6-2/TRBV6-3	TRBJ2-5
ASSLDDREAETQY	-	TRBV11-2	TRBJ2-5
SVEGLGVEQY	-	TRBV29-1	TRBJ2-7
ASSRGSTGEQY	-	TRBV27	TRBJ2-7
ASSLAWTGGPDTQY	-	TRBV5-1	TRBJ2-3
ASRPTGSTDTQY	few	TRBV23-1	TRBJ2-3
ASSLGPAGGLSGANVLT	-	TRBV5-4	TRBJ2-6
AVAPSNQPQH	-	TRBV19	TRBJ1-5
ASTLQGARDTQY	-	TRBV6-5	TRBJ2-3
ASSPRSGALD	-	TRBV5-6	TRBJ2-3
ASSSDRDAEAF	-	TRBV11-2	TRBJ1-1
ASSQNLYNEQF	-	TRBV11-3	TRBJ2-1
ASSQVGGKNEQY	-	TRBV4-1	TRBJ2-7
ASRAWEVETQY	-	TRBV7-2	TRBJ2-5
ASSSPSGEQY	-	TRBV5-1	TRBJ2-7
ASSEGQTYEQY	-	TRBV2	TRBJ2-7
ASSTQASFSQY	once	TRBV3-1/TRBV3-2	TRBJ2-3
ASSTGVVAKNIQY	-	TRBV28	TRBJ2-4
ASSGQGYQPQH	-	TRBV7-2	TRBJ1-5
ASSSPWGTVTGNTIY	once	TRBV11-3	TRBJ1-3
ASRNRGRETQY	-	TRBV6-5	TRBJ2-5
ASSHRTGNNYGYT	-	TRBV14	TRBJ1-2
ASSQDWQDGETQY	-	TRBV4-2	TRBJ2-5